The clone carrying this TCR beta chain has a handful of counts. Germline lookup yields CDR1 GTSNPN and CDR2 SVGIG (reference sequence). The CDR3 totals 14 residues. V lost 2 bases to trimming and J lost 5 bases, with 13 bases between them. In the study's own analysis: The authors estimated nucleated cell counts from reference gene primer amplification. Profiled with immunoSEQ multiplex PCR; TCRdb holds only in-frame clones, not every one. That table furnishes V, J and clone size, whereas the DNA furnished D and trimming. The table shows over 130,000 clones, with 75% to 85% occurring only once. The entry originates in a study of blood T cell repertoires in COVID-19.

Sequencing input: peripheral blood. This chain links TRBV30 with TRBJ1-5, with TRBD1 as a possible D gene (6 bases). This sequence originates from a man over 45 with acute or convalescent COVID-19. The CDR3 loop reads CAWSMGAGDQPQHF. The CDR3 DNA sequence: TGTGCCTGGAGTATGGGGGCCGGGGATCAGCCCCAGCATTTT.